The count of the clone carrying this T cell receptor (beta chain) is one. The CDR3 runs 15 residues. Losses at the gene ends were 4 bases for V and 5 bases for J; bases not matched to a gene: 9. The germline CDR1 and CDR2 sequences are SGHNT and YYREEE (reference sequence). Participant reports of clinical history set cohort assignment. This entry belongs to a study of blood T cell repertoires in COVID-19. Study in general: There were acute and convalescent COVID-19 samples, and they came from the United States, Italy and Spain. PBMCs, B-cell-depleted T cells, or T cells were the source of the cDNA or gDNA that made up the material.

The data were produced by immunoSEQ multiplex PCR, yet TCRdb's version contains in-frame clones alone and is incomplete. The table lists 180,000 or so clones, more than 65% of them singletons. J is TRBJ2-7 and V is TRBV5-4; 10 nucleotides match TRBD1. This sequence originates from a man aged 45 to 65 who had recovered from COVID-19. The material sequenced was PBMCs or T cells enriched from blood (not recorded which). The CDR3 sequence is CASSPSTGGGDEQYF. The CDR3 DNA reads TGTGCCAGCAGCCCCTCGACAGGGGGCGGCGACGAGCAGTACTTC.